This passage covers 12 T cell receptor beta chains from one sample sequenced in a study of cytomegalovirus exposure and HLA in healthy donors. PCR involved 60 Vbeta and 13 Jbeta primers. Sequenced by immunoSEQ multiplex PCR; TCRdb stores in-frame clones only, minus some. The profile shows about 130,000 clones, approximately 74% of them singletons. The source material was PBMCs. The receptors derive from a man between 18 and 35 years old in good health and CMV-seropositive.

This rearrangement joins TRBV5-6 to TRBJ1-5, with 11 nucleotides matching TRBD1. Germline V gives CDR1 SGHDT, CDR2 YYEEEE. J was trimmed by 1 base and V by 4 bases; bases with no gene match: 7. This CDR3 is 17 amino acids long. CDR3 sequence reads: CASSRGTGGLSNQPQHF. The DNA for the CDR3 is TGTGCCAGCAGCCGAGGGACAGGGGGGTTGAGCAATCAGCCCCAGCATTTT.

This chain's CDR3 is CASLGGNKGAYGYTF. Written as DNA, the CDR3 is TGCGCCAGCTTAGGGGGGAATAAGGGGGCCTATGGCTACACCTTC. This chain connects TRBV10-1 to TRBJ1-2; 7 positions agree with TRBD1. The CDR3 loop spans 15 amino acids. CDR1 is WNHNN, CDR2 SYGVQD, per germline (reference sequence). V was clipped by 8 bases and J by 4 bases; unmatched bases: 13.

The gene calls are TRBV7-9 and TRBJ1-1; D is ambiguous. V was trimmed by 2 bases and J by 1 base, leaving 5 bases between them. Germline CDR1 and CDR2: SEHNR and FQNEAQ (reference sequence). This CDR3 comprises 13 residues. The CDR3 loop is CASSLIRNTEAFF. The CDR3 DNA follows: TGTGCCAGCAGCTTAATCAGGAACACTGAAGCTTTCTTT.

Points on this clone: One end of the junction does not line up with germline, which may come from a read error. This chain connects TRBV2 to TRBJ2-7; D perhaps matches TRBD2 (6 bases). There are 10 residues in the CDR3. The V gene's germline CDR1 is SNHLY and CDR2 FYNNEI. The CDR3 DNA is TGTGCCAGCAGTTATCGGGACTTCGACTTC. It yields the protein CASSYRDFDF.

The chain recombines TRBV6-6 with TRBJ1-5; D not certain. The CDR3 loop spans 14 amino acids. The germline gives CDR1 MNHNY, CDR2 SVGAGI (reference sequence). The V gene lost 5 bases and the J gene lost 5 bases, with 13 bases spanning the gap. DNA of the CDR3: TGTGCCAGCAGTGACCCGACGGAGTATCAGCCCCAGCATTTT. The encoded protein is CASSDPTEYQPQHF.

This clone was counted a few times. The CDR3 region is CASSSQGGQPQHF. The CDR3 DNA reads as TGCGCCAGCAGCTCCCAGGGCGGCCAGCCCCAGCATTTT. The chain employs TRBV5-1 and TRBJ1-5, with a tentative D call TRBD1 (5 bases). V lost 3 bases and J lost 7, with 11 bases in between. Germline CDR1 and CDR2: SGHRS and YFSETQ. The CDR3 runs 13 residues. Complete variable domain (other parts from reference TRBV5-1 and TRBJ1-5): KAGVTQTPRYLIKTRGQQVTLSCSPISGHRSVSWYQQTPGQGLQFLFEYFSETQRNKGNFPGRFSGRQFSNSRSEMNVSTLELGDSALYLCASSSQGGQPQHFGDGTRLSIL.

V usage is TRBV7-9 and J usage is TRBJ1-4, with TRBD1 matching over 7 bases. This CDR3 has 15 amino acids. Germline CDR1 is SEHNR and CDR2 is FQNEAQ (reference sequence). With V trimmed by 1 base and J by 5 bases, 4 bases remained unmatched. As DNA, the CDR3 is TGTGCCAGCAGCTTAGTAACAGGGGCGAATGAAAAACTGTTTTTT. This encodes CASSLVTGANEKLFF.

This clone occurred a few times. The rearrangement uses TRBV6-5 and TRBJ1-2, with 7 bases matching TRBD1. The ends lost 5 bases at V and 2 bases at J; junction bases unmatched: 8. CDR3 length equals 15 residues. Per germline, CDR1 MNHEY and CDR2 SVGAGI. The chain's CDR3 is CASSHGQAKNYGYTF. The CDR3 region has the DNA TGTGCCAGCAGTCACGGACAGGCGAAAAACTATGGCTACACCTTC.

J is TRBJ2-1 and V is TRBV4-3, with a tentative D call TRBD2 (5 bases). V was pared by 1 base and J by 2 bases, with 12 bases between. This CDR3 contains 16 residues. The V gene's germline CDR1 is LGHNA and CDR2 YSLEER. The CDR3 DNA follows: TGCGCCAGCAGCCAAGTAGCTAGCCGTACCTACAATGAGCAGTTCTTC. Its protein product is CASSQVASRTYNEQFF.

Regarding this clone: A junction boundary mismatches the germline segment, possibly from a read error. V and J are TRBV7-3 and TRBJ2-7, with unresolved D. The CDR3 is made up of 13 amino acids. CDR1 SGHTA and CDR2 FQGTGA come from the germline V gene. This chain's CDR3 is CASSVSSRYERYF. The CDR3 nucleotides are TGTGCCAGCAGCGTCTCGAGTCGATACGAGCGGTACTTC.

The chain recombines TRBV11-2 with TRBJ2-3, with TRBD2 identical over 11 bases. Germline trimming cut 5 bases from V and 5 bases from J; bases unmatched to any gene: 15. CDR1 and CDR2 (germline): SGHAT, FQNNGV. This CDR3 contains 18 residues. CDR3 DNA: TGTGCCAGCAGCCCACGACTAGCGGGGACCCCTTTTGGAGATACGCAGTATTTT. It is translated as CASSPRLAGTPFGDTQYF.

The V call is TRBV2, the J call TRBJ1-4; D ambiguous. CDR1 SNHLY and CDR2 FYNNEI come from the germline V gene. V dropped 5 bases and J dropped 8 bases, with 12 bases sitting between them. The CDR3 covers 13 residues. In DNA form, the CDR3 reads TGTGCCAGCAGTAGCAGGTTACAGGAAAAACTGTTTTTT. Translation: CASSSRLQEKLFF.